This TCR beta chain was documented in a study of blood T cell repertoires in COVID-19. Looking at the study overall: The origin of the acute and convalescent COVID-19 samples was the United States, Italy and Spain. From T cells, B-cell-depleted T cells, or PBMCs came the material, which was cDNA or gDNA.

CDR3 length equals 12 residues. The protocol was immunoSEQ multiplex PCR, while the TCRdb copy is restricted to in-frame clones and leaves out a portion. The sample records hundreds of thousands of clones, about nine tenths being singletons. Cohort allocation depended upon clinical history that participants reported. Either two negative PCRs, clearance, or symptom resolution qualified Cohort 3 donors as recovered. V usage is TRBV21-1 and J usage is TRBJ1-5; TRBD1 was called by the table and not checked on the DNA. TRBV21-1 is labeled a pseudogene. The sequence was obtained from a man aged 25 to 45 who had recovered from COVID-19. Sequenced: PBMCs or T cells enriched from blood (not recorded which). CDR3 bases: TGTGCAGCCAGGGAAAGCAATCAGCCCCAGCATTTT. It is translated as CAARESNQPQHF.